This T cell receptor (beta chain) was documented in a study of T cell responses to AZD1222 COVID-19 vaccine. Regarding the study as a whole: A rise in Spike-specific TCR breadth and depth followed two AZD1222 doses. The peak T cell response came first, and repertoires were sampled only after it. It should be noted that donors were predominantly white British and more often female, and clonal diversity was possibly underestimated. Seropositive at baseline were only a handful of AZD1222 recipients.

This CDR3 is 17 amino acids long. Trimming removed 3 bases at V and 0 bases at J, with 15 bases between. The germline V gene encodes CDR1 MNHEY and CDR2 SVGEGT. Only in-frame clones appear in the TCRdb table, and some are missing; sequencing was by immunoSEQ multiplex PCR. Seen here are 140,000 or so clones, approximately 90% observed once, and the top ten hold less than 2.5%. This clone was found many times. What it binds is not known. The chain combines TRBV6-2 or TRBV6-3 with TRBJ2-1; no clear D gene. The specimen comprised peripheral blood, sampled 28 days after the second AZD1222 dose. This clonotype was obtained from an adult who received the AZD1222 COVID-19 vaccine. In DNA form, the CDR3 reads TGTGCCAGCAGTTATCGTCCGGCCGGTAGCTCCTACAATGAGCAGTTCTTC. It translates to CASSYRPAGSSYNEQFF.